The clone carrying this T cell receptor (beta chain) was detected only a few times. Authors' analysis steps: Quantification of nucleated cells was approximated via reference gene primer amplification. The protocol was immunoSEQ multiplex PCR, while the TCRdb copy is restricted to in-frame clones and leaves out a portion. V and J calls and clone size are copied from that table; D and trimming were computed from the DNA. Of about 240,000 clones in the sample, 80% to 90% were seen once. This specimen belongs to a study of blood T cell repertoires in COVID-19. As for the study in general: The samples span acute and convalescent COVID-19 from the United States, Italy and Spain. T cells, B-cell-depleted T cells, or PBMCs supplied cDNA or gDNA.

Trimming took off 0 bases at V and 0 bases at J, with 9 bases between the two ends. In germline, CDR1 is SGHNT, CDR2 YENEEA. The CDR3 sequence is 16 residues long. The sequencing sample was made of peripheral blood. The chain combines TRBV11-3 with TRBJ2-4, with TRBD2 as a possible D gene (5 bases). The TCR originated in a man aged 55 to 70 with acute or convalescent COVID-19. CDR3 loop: CASSLDPGLAKNIQYF. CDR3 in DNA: TGTGCCAGCAGCTTAGACCCGGGGTTAGCCAAAAACATTCAGTACTTC.